This T cell receptor (beta chain) was identified during a study of blood T cell repertoires in COVID-19. Study context: COVID-19 samples collected from the United States, Italy and Spain covered acute and convalescent phases. T cells, B-cell-depleted T cells, or PBMCs provided the cDNA or gDNA that served as material.

This clone occurred a few times. Looked up from germline, CDR1 is MNHEY and CDR2 is SVGEGT. Deletions cut 5 bases from V and 5 bases from J, with 10 bases between. The CDR3 runs to 12 residues. The protocol was immunoSEQ multiplex PCR, while the TCRdb copy is restricted to in-frame clones and leaves out a portion. The sample carries fewer than 300,000 clones, 88% recorded once. The sequence was obtained from a man aged 60 to 69 who had recovered from COVID-19. The rearrangement uses TRBV6-2 or TRBV6-3 and TRBJ2-7; possibly TRBD1 for D (5 bases). Sequenced sample: peripheral blood. In DNA form, the CDR3 reads TGTGCCAGCAGTATCCAGGGTAACGAGCAGTACTTC. This sequence encodes CASSIQGNEQYF.